This TCR beta chain emerged from a study of blood T cell repertoires in COVID-19. Study summary: COVID-19 samples, acute and convalescent, were from the United States, Italy and Spain.

Germline V gene lookup returns CDR1 MDHEN and CDR2 SYDVKM. The CDR3 runs 13 residues. The V segment lost 7 bases and the J segment 4 bases; nucleotides outside the gene matches: 4. Original data processing: Nucleated cell number was recorded as an estimate derived from reference gene primer amplification. The assay was immunoSEQ multiplex PCR, and TCRdb's table has in-frame clones only and misses some. The DNA was the basis for D and trimming; V, J and clone size are from that table. Found here are approximately 160,000 clones, more than 75% of them singletons; the top ten hold 8.3%. The Seattle patients, enrolled during active infection, were followed longitudinally.

The sample consisted of peripheral blood. The chain employs TRBV28 and TRBJ1-2, with 9 positions matching TRBD1. The TCR sequence derives from a woman in her sixties with COVID-19, enrolled during active disease. In DNA, the CDR3 is TGTGCCAGCATCGACAGGGGGGTCTATGGCTACACCTTC. Translation: CASIDRGVYGYTF.